This TCR beta chain emerged from a study of blood T cell repertoires in COVID-19. Data came from immunoSEQ multiplex PCR; TCRdb stores just in-frame clones and leaves some out. The data hold approximately 200,000 clones, with 87% observed a single time. CDR3 size: 15 residues. The germline V gene encodes CDR1 LNHDA and CDR2 SQIVND (reference sequence). Trimming cost V 4 bases and J 0 bases, with 12 bases left between them. Material for sequencing was PBMCs or T cells enriched from blood (not recorded which). This receptor was taken from a woman younger than 45 who had recovered from COVID-19. The V call is TRBV19, the J call TRBJ1-2; D perhaps matches TRBD1 (6 bases). The CDR3 nucleotides read TGTGCCAGTAGTAGGCCCAGGGGAGCTAACTATGGCTACACCTTC. The encoded protein is CASSRPRGANYGYTF.